Below, one T cell receptor (beta chain) is given with its context. Its antigen is unknown. The entry originates in a study of identical twins. CDR3 size: 17 residues. In germline, CDR1 is DFQATT, CDR2 SNEGSKA (reference sequence). Unmatched junction bases numbered 10, after V lost 6 bases and J lost 2 bases. Via MiXCR, TCRdb re-called the 5' RACE reads, giving one row per CDR3 protein. The sample records 300,000 to 400,000 distinct CDR3 sequences, roughly an eighth being singletons. Study-level findings and limits: The more abundant beta clonotypes in cord blood had fewer insertions, and memory repertoires did not show this.

These data were also reused for a study on yellow fever vaccine responses in identical twins.

V is TRBV20-1 and J is TRBJ2-1; 13 nucleotides line up with TRBD2. What was sequenced was CD8+ T cells sorted from blood. This sequence was found in a woman under 30 in good health. CDR3 bases: TGCAGTGCCCCTGGGACTAGCGGGGCTGGGGCCTACAATGAGCAGTTCTTC. It encodes CSAPGTSGAGAYNEQFF.